The 14 T cell receptor beta chains in this list originate from one sample, sequenced in a study of human T cells and chemical hapten exposure. The starting material, unfractionated whole blood, was used for total RNA extraction. TCRdb analysed the 5' RACE reads with MiXCR anew, one entry per CDR3 protein. The sample contains around 100,000 distinct CDR3 sequences, around a fifth of which appear only once. The receptors were sampled from a human donor in good health.

The table lists this clonotype with a few counts. This chain joins TRBV10-2 and TRBJ2-7, with 7 bases that match TRBD1. Per germline, CDR1 WSHSY and CDR2 SAAADI. Trimming cost V 7 bases and J 6 bases; bases outside gene matches: 6. CDR3 length equals 12 residues. CDR3 amino acids: CASNDRVGEQYF. Here the CDR3 DNA reads TGCGCCAGCAACGACAGGGTTGGCGAGCAGTACTTC.

The J gene is TRBJ1-6, the V gene TRBV28; D is uncertain. The V gene's germline CDR1 is MDHEN and CDR2 SYDVKM. V was pared by 6 bases and J by 10 bases, with 16 bases between. The CDR3 totals 14 residues. CDR3 in amino acids: CASSPGLSGSPLHF. The CDR3 coding sequence is TGTGCCAGCAGCCCCGGGCTAAGTGGCTCACCCCTCCACTTT.

This clonotype was picked up many times. This chain joins TRBV24-1 and TRBJ1-5, with D perhaps matching TRBD1 (6 bases). Per the germline V gene, CDR1 is KGHDR and CDR2 is SFDVKD. The CDR3 contains 14 residues. The V end was cut by 9 bases, the J end by 6 bases, with 17 bases between. The CDR3 DNA sequence: TGTGCCACCTCCCGGGGGGGCGGCGCTCAGCCCCAGCATTTT. Amino acid sequence: CATSRGGGAQPQHF.

The chain couples TRBV28 to TRBJ2-3, with 14 nucleotides matching TRBD2. The CDR3 extends over 23 amino acids. CDR1 and CDR2 from the germline V gene are MDHEN and SYDVKM. V shed 3 bases and J 1 base; nucleotides not matched to a gene: 21. As DNA, the CDR3 is TGTGCCAGCAGTTTCCCCACAGAGCTGCGGACTAGCGGGAGGAGATATGGCACAGATACGCAGTATTTT. It encodes CASSFPTELRTSGRRYGTDTQYF.

There are a few counts of this clonotype. The rearrangement uses TRBV12-3 or TRBV12-4 and TRBJ1-4, with D unclear. The CDR3 runs 17 residues. Deletions cut 3 bases from V and 0 bases from J, with 14 bases between. The DNA of the CDR3 is TGTGCCAGCAGTTTCCCAGGTTTGGATGCAACTAATGAAAAACTGTTTTTT. Its translation is CASSFPGLDATNEKLFF.

This sequence joins TRBV4-2 and TRBJ2-1, with D possibly matching TRBD2 (5 bases). Germline V gives CDR1 LGHNA, CDR2 YNFKEQ. The ends were cut back, 0 bases at V and 9 bases at J, with 15 bases in the middle. The CDR3 spans 15 residues. CDR3: CASSQEPSITAEQFF. DNA of the CDR3: TGTGCCAGCAGCCAAGAGCCTAGCATAACGGCTGAGCAGTTCTTC.

A few counts support this clonotype. This chain uses TRBV20-1 with TRBJ2-1; D uncertain. V lost 0 bases and J 0 bases, leaving 6 bases between the germline ends. Germline V CDR1 and CDR2: DFQATT, SNEGSKA (reference sequence). The CDR3 runs 14 residues. In nucleotides, the CDR3 is TGCAGTGCTAGAGAGCCATCCTCCTACAATGAGCAGTTCTTC. This codes for CSAREPSSYNEQFF.

This clonotype was seen a handful of times. The J gene is TRBJ2-7, the V gene TRBV4-1; 10 positions agree with TRBD2. V was clipped by 3 bases and J by 9 bases; unmatched bases: 8. Germline assignment: CDR1 MGHRA and CDR2 YSYEKL. The CDR3 has 14 amino acids. Written as DNA, the CDR3 is TGCGCCAGCAGCCAGAGCGGGAGGGCCGACGGGCAGTACTTC. Translation gives CASSQSGRADGQYF.

The rearrangement uses TRBV19 and TRBJ1-2, with D possibly TRBD1 on 5 matching bases. The ends were cut back, 3 bases at V and 8 bases at J, with 16 bases in the middle. The CDR3 totals 14 residues. Germline lookup yields CDR1 LNHDA and CDR2 SQIVND (reference sequence). Here the CDR3 DNA reads TGTGCCAGTAGTATGGGGACGGATTTCTTGGGCTACACCTTC. Its translation: CASSMGTDFLGYTF.

The table lists this clonotype with a few counts. The chain carries TRBV25-1 and TRBJ1-1, with D perhaps TRBD1 (6 bases). The CDR3 runs to 14 residues. CDR1 is MGHDK and CDR2 is SYGVNS in the germline V gene. The V and J ends lost 3 bases and 4 bases respectively, with 12 bases between them. The CDR3 nucleotides read TGTGCCAGCAGTGATGCCGGGACAAGCACTGAAGCTTTCTTT. It yields the protein CASSDAGTSTEAFF.

In this sample, this clonotype turned up once. Germline and junction disagree at one end, which may indicate a read error. The V gene is TRBV11-1, the J gene TRBJ1-1; tentatively, D is TRBD1 (5 bases). Germline loops: CDR1 SGHAT, CDR2 FQDESV (reference sequence). This CDR3 comprises 14 residues. The CDR3, as DNA: TGTGCCGGCAGCTTAGACCCGGGGGGAACTGAAGCTTTCTTT. Encoded protein: CAGSLDPGGTEAFF.

The V gene is TRBV29-1, the J gene TRBJ2-7; D perhaps matches TRBD2 (5 bases). There are 14 residues in the CDR3. Trimming took off 6 bases at V and 3 bases at J, with 18 bases between the two ends. Germline V CDR1 and CDR2: SQVTM, ANQGSEA. The CDR3 loop is CSVVGDRPLYEQYF. Here the CDR3 DNA reads TGCAGCGTGGTGGGAGACCGGCCTCTCTACGAGCAGTACTTC.

This clonotype was seen ten or more times. V is TRBV11-2 and J is TRBJ1-2, with a tentative D call TRBD1 (5 bases). Germline CDR1 and CDR2: SGHAT and FQNNGV. The V end was cut by 1 base, the J end by 2 bases, with 5 bases between. CDR3 length: 13 residues. The chain's CDR3 is CASSLGQNYGYTF. As DNA, the CDR3 is TGTGCCAGCAGCTTAGGACAGAACTATGGCTACACCTTC.

The chain links TRBV7-6 to TRBJ2-7, with no clear D. The V gene's germline CDR1 is SGHVS and CDR2 FNYEAQ. V was pared by 5 bases and J by 7 bases, with 18 bases between. The CDR3 has 14 residues. The CDR3 nucleotides read TGTGCCAGCAGCCCTCTGGTGGGCCCGGGTGAGCAGTACTTC. It is translated as CASSPLVGPGEQYF.